One and the same sample provided the 16 T cell receptor beta chains below, sequenced in a study of T cell clonality in common variable immunodeficiency. TCRdb's copy holds only in-frame clones and misses some; the assay was immunoSEQ multiplex PCR. This repertoire holds more than 55,000 clones, and none appear only once. Sequenced: peripheral blood mononuclear cells. Receptors were obtained from a person aged 18 to 70 in good health.

This clone showed up just a few times. The CDR3 extends 3 residues past the end of the read, so its final part is completed from the germline J gene. V and J are TRBV13 and TRBJ2-2; 7 bases are shared with TRBD1. CDR1 and CDR2 from the germline V gene are PRHDT and FYEKMQ (reference sequence). V trimming: 1 base; J trimming: 2 bases; junction bases outside the gene matches: 4. The CDR3 extends over 16 amino acids. CDR3 bases read: TGTGCCAGCAGCTTAGACGACAGGGTCAACACCGGGGAG. Translation gives CASSLDDRVNTGE. The whole CDR3 reads CASSLDDRVNTGELFF.

This clone appeared many times. The read ends 3 residues before the CDR3 terminus; that terminus is restored from the germline J gene. The J gene is TRBJ2-5, the V gene TRBV28, with D possibly being TRBD1 (5 bases). There are 16 residues in the CDR3. The V gene's germline CDR1 is MDHEN and CDR2 SYDVKM. The germline V and J ends were trimmed by 6 bases and 4 bases, with 21 bases remaining between them. The DNA read from the CDR3 is TGTGCCAGCAGGAACTTGACGGCAGGGAAAAGAGAGACC. This translates into CASRNLTAGKRET. The full CDR3 sequence reads CASRNLTAGKRETQYF.

Ten or more counts support this clone. The junction does not match germline at one end; this may be a read error. The observed sequence ends 3 residues before the CDR3 terminus, with the missing tail filled in from the germline J gene. V and J are TRBV4-2 and TRBJ1-2; weak D call: TRBD1 (5 bases). This CDR3 is 14 amino acids long. From germline, CDR1 is LGHNA and CDR2 YNFKEQ. The DNA read from the CDR3 is TGCGCCAGCAGCCCCCGACAGTTTGACTATGGC. It is translated as CASSPRQFDYG. Given in full, the CDR3 is CASSPRQFDYGYTF.

This clone was counted many times. From the germline J gene comes the end of the CDR3, since the read stops 3 residues before it. The chain combines TRBV20-1 with TRBJ2-2; 13 nucleotides agree with TRBD2. The CDR3 extends over 17 amino acids. With V trimmed by 6 bases and J by 1 base, 8 bases remained unmatched. Germline CDR1 and CDR2: DFQATT and SNEGSKA (reference sequence). Partial CDR3 DNA: TGCAGTGCCACCGGACTAGCGGGAGTCAGGAACACCGGGGAG. Its protein product is CSATGLAGVRNTGE. The whole CDR3 sequence reads CSATGLAGVRNTGELFF.

This clone was found many times. The read is 3 residues too short to cover the CDR3 end, so that end is filled in from the germline J gene. The rearrangement joins TRBV19 to TRBJ1-5; D may be TRBD1 (5 bases). Between the trimmed V and J ends, which lost 3 bases and 2 bases, there was a span of 11 bases. CDR3 length: 15 amino acids. The germline gives CDR1 LNHDA, CDR2 SQIVND (reference sequence). The DNA read from the CDR3 is TGTGCCAGTAGTATCCGGACAAGGGGCAATCAGCCC. Residues: CASSIRTRGNQP. The whole CDR3 is CASSIRTRGNQPQHF.

This clone was found many times. The read finishes 3 residues shy of the CDR3 end, and the germline J gene is used to complete it. The chain recombines TRBV9 with TRBJ2-5; tentatively, D is TRBD1 (5 bases). The V gene lost 0 bases and the J gene lost 1 base, with 10 bases spanning the gap. This CDR3 spans 15 amino acids. The germline gives CDR1 SGDLS, CDR2 YYNGEE. CDR3 DNA, as far as it was read: TGTGCCAGCAGCGTAGTCGGAACAGGCCAAGAGACC. Protein product: CASSVVGTGQET. The CDR3 in full is CASSVVGTGQETQYF. The whole variable domain, filled in from reference TRBV9 and TRBJ2-5, reads DSGVTQTPKHLITATGQRVTLRCSPRSGDLSVYWYQQSLDQGLQFLIQYYNGEERAKGNILERFSAQQFPDLHSELNLSSLELGDSALYFCASSVVGTGQETQYFGPGTRLLVL.

This clone was observed a handful of times. With the read ending 3 residues before the CDR3 end, the germline J gene is used to fill in that end. The rearrangement links TRBV11-2 to TRBJ2-7, with D tentatively TRBD1 (5 bases). V lost 0 bases to trimming and J lost 0 bases, with 9 bases between them. Germline V gene data show CDR1 as SGHAT and CDR2 as FQNNGV. The CDR3 loop spans 15 amino acids. The chain's CDR3 is CASSLEGRNSYEQYF. The covered CDR3 bases are TGTGCCAGCAGCTTAGAGGGGCGAAACTCCTACGAG. Filled out from reference TRBV11-2 and TRBJ2-7, the complete variable domain reads EAGVAQSPRYKIIEKRQSVAFWCNPISGHATLYWYQQILGQGPKLLIQFQNNGVVDDSQLPKDRFSAERLKGVDSTLKIQPAKLEDSAVYLCASSLEGRNSYEQYFGPGTRLTVT.

The sample holds many counts of this clone. Read sequence stops 3 residues before the CDR3 end, and the germline J gene provides the missing end. The gene calls are TRBV30 and TRBJ1-2, with D possibly matching TRBD1 (5 bases). In germline, CDR1 is GTSNPN, CDR2 SVGIG (reference sequence). V lost 2 bases, J lost 0 bases, and 13 bases lay in between. This CDR3 has 15 amino acids. The covered CDR3 bases are TGTGCCTGGAGTTCCCCAGGGACTACTAACTATGGC. It is translated as CAWSSPGTTNYG. The full-length CDR3 reads as CAWSSPGTTNYGYTF.

This clone was picked up many times. Read data end 3 residues before the CDR3 end; the end is taken from the germline J gene. The chain is built from TRBV3-1 (or the pseudogene TRBV3-2) and TRBJ2-1; TRBD2 matches at 8 bases. The junction had 11 bases not matched to a gene; V was cut back by 0 bases and J by 4 bases. Germline assignment: CDR1 LGHDT and CDR2 YNNKEL (reference sequence). CDR3 length: 18 amino acids. The CDR3 region is CASSQEGIWSGGYNEQFF. The CDR3 DNA, read in part, is TGTGCCAGCAGCCAAGAGGGTATTTGGAGCGGGGGATACAATGAG.

This clone was observed many times. The CDR3 is cut off 3 residues early in the read; its end comes from the germline J gene. V is TRBV11-2 and J is TRBJ2-5; 7 nucleotides line up with TRBD1. This CDR3 is built from 14 residues. Germline CDR1 and CDR2: SGHAT and FQNNGV. V lost 1 base to trimming and J lost 4 bases; unmatched junction nucleotides: 3. The CDR3 bases that were read are TGTGCCAGCAGCTTAGGTCCAGGGGGAGAGACC. This encodes CASSLGPGGET. The full CDR3 protein reads CASSLGPGGETQYF.

This clone appeared many times. The read is 3 residues too short to cover the CDR3 end, so that end is filled in from the germline J gene. The V call is TRBV6-4, the J call TRBJ2-1; TRBD2 matches at 12 bases. The CDR3 extends over 16 amino acids. The germline gives CDR1 MRHNA, CDR2 SNTAGT. After removal of 6 bases from V and 4 bases from J, the junction contained 7 bases not matched to a gene. This CDR3 is CASSPSGRAPYNEQFF. CDR3 bases read: TGTGCCAGCAGCCCTAGCGGGAGGGCTCCTTACAATGAG.

This clone was counted at least ten times. The read ends 3 residues shy of where the CDR3 ends; the end is completed using the germline J gene. The gene calls are TRBV5-1 and TRBJ1-1, with D possibly TRBD1 on 6 matching bases. This CDR3 contains 14 residues. V lost 4 bases, J lost 2 bases, and 12 bases lay in between. In germline, CDR1 is SGHRS, CDR2 YFSETQ. The sequenced part of the CDR3 DNA is TGCGCCAGCAGCCCGCTACAGGGAAACACTGAA. Protein: CASSPLQGNTE. The complete CDR3 sequence is CASSPLQGNTEAFF.

This clone came up many times. The read falls 3 residues short of the CDR3 end, and the missing part is taken from the germline J gene. The chain carries TRBV6-4 and TRBJ2-6; 7 nucleotides match TRBD1. The CDR3 contains 14 residues. Looked up from germline, CDR1 is MRHNA and CDR2 is SNTAGT. V lost 8 bases to trimming and J lost 2 bases; unmatched junction nucleotides: 3. Incomplete CDR3 DNA: TGTGCCAGCGCCGACAGGGCTGGGGCCAACGTC. Its protein product is CASADRAGANV. In full, the CDR3 reads CASADRAGANVLTF.

This clone was seen ten or more times. From the germline J gene comes the end of the CDR3, since the read stops 3 residues before it. The J gene is TRBJ1-1, the V gene TRBV7-9, with TRBD1 identical over 7 bases. This CDR3 spans 15 amino acids. Per germline, CDR1 SEHNR and CDR2 FQNEAQ (reference sequence). Trimming at V came to 3 bases and at J to 4 bases, leaving 8 bases not matched to a gene. CDR3 amino acids: CASSFSDRVPTEAFF. CDR3 DNA (partial): TGTGCCAGCAGCTTCTCTGACAGGGTACCCACTGAA.

This clone was seen ten or more times. With the read ending 3 residues before the CDR3 end, the germline J gene is used to fill in that end. The rearrangement uses TRBV5-1 and TRBJ1-1; the D is unclear. The V gene's germline CDR1 is SGHRS and CDR2 YFSETQ. V lost 1 base, J lost 3 bases, and 10 bases lay in between. The CDR3 extends over 14 amino acids. The part of the CDR3 DNA that was read is TGCGCCAGCAGCTTGTACAGCAAGGACACTGAA. Encoded protein: CASSLYSKDTE. The full CDR3 protein is CASSLYSKDTEAFF.

This clone was observed many times. The read finishes 3 residues shy of the CDR3 end, and the germline J gene is used to complete it. The V and J genes are TRBV12-3 or TRBV12-4 and TRBJ1-1, with 8 nucleotides matching TRBD1. The junction had 12 bases not matched to a gene; V was cut back by 5 bases and J by 1 base. CDR3 length equals 17 residues. Partial CDR3 DNA: TGTGCCAGCAGTCCCAGGACAGGGTACGATGAGAACACTGAA. The encoded protein is CASSPRTGYDENTE. From start to end, the CDR3 is CASSPRTGYDENTEAFF.